The 28 T cell receptor beta chains reported below all come from one sample, sequenced in a study of CD8+ T cells in alopecia areata. Treatment noted: oral pan-JAK inhibitor, 5-10 mg twice daily. In each case, RNA was isolated and then reverse transcribed into cDNA as the sequencing template. Produced via immunoSEQ multiplex PCR; TCRdb's table is partial and in-frame only. The sample yields 150,000 to 200,000 clones, roughly 64% seen once. The material was CD4+ T cells sorted from blood, obtained at week 24, from a patient treated with tofacitinib. Receptor source: a human donor with alopecia areata.

The chain combines TRBV19 with TRBJ2-2; D is possibly TRBD2 (6 bases). Germline CDR1 is LNHDA and CDR2 is SQIVND (reference sequence). V dropped 3 bases and J dropped 0 bases, with 14 bases sitting between them. The CDR3 totals 17 residues. The CDR3 DNA reads TGTGCCAGTAGTATCAGGAGGGCGGACGCGAACACCGGGGAGCTGTTTTTT. It yields the protein CASSIRRADANTGELFF. Full variable domain (rest looked up from reference TRBV19 and TRBJ2-2): DGGITQSPKYLFRKEGQNVTLSCEQNLNHDAMYWYRQDPGQGLRLIYYSQIVNDFQKGDIAEGYSVSREKKESFPLTVTSAQKNPTAFYLCASSIRRADANTGELFFGEGSRLTVL.

This clone was observed a few times. The chain joins TRBV10-3 to TRBJ2-1; 11 positions agree with TRBD2. This CDR3 has 18 amino acids. Trimming removed 3 bases from V and 3 bases from J; junction bases left unmatched: 10. Germline V lookup: CDR1 ENHRY, CDR2 SYGVKD. The CDR3 loop reads CAISEPGLAAGLYNEQFF. CDR3 DNA: TGTGCCATCAGTGAACCGGGACTAGCGGCCGGGCTCTACAATGAGCAGTTCTTC.

V gene TRBV28 combines with J gene TRBJ1-5, with TRBD1 identical over 9 bases. With 6 bases clipped from V and 5 bases from J, the junction kept 8 bases outside the gene matches. Looked up from germline, CDR1 is MDHEN and CDR2 is SYDVKM. The CDR3 is made up of 15 amino acids. CDR3 DNA sequence: TGTGCCAGCAGGAATCGGGACAGGGCCGATCAGCCCCAGCATTTT. This translates into CASRNRDRADQPQHF.

This clone was observed a few times. This chain joins TRBV5-6 and TRBJ1-1; TRBD1 might be the D (5 bases). This CDR3 is 14 amino acids long. Trimming took off 0 bases at V and 1 base at J, with 7 bases between the two ends. Germline CDR1 is SGHDT and CDR2 is YYEEEE. Written as DNA, the CDR3 is TGTGCCAGCAGCTTGGCGGGGGGGAACACTGAAGCTTTCTTT. Amino acids: CASSLAGGNTEAFF.

J is TRBJ2-5 and V is TRBV5-1; 7 nucleotides align to TRBD2. Germline CDR1 SGHRS, CDR2 YFSETQ. The J segment lost 5 bases and the V segment lost 2 bases, leaving 3 bases of the junction unmatched. The CDR3 contains 13 residues. CDR3 nucleotides: TGCGCCAGCAGCTTTAGGGAGGGGGAGACCCAGTACTTC. It is translated as CASSFREGETQYF.

The chain combines TRBV29-1 with TRBJ1-1, with 9 bases aligning to TRBD1. Trimming at V came to 7 bases and at J to 4 bases, leaving 16 bases not matched to a gene. From germline, CDR1 is SQVTM and CDR2 ANQGSEA. The CDR3 has 16 amino acids. This CDR3 is CSARLTGTGRSTEAFF. The CDR3 DNA reads as TGCAGCGCCCGACTGACCGGGACAGGGCGGTCCACTGAAGCTTTCTTT.

This chain uses TRBV19 with TRBJ1-5, with D hard to call. V lost 8 bases to trimming and J lost 0 bases, with 8 bases between them. The CDR3 length is 13 residues. The germline gives CDR1 LNHDA, CDR2 SQIVND (reference sequence). CDR3 region: CASAQDSNQPQHF. The CDR3 bases are TGTGCCAGTGCCCAGGATAGCAATCAGCCCCAGCATTTT.

The gene calls are TRBV29-1 and TRBJ2-3, with TRBD2 identical over 8 bases. This CDR3 is built from 14 residues. CDR1 SQVTM and CDR2 ANQGSEA come from the germline V gene. With 3 bases clipped from V and 4 bases from J, the junction kept 6 bases outside the gene matches. The CDR3 loop reads CSVEGGGSPDTQYF. In DNA, the CDR3 is TGCAGCGTTGAGGGCGGGGGGTCCCCAGATACGCAGTATTTT.

This clone was picked up a small number of times. The chain recombines TRBV15 with TRBJ2-7; the match to TRBD1 covers 9 bases. Germline CDR1 and CDR2: LNHNV and YYDKDF (reference sequence). The CDR3 loop spans 16 amino acids. V shed 0 bases, J shed 9 bases, and the junction held 12 bases outside the gene matches. The CDR3 protein is CATSREQGALDSGQYF. The CDR3 DNA sequence: TGTGCCACCAGCAGAGAACAGGGGGCGTTGGATTCGGGGCAGTACTTC.

The chain uses TRBV5-6 and TRBJ1-2, with unresolved D. The CDR3 loop spans 13 amino acids. The V end was cut by 2 bases, the J end by 7 bases, with 12 bases between. Germline V CDR1 and CDR2: SGHDT, YYEEEE. CDR3 in DNA: TGTGCCAGCAGCTTATGGACCTCTCGTGGCTACACCTTC. This encodes CASSLWTSRGYTF.

V is TRBV5-1 and J is TRBJ2-2; tentative D call: TRBD1 (5 bases). The CDR3 loop spans 14 amino acids. The germline V gene encodes CDR1 SGHRS and CDR2 YFSETQ. Trimming shortened V by 1 base and J by 1 base, and 5 bases separated the two germline ends. The CDR3 loop is CASSLRGNTGELFF. The CDR3 DNA is TGCGCCAGCAGCTTGAGGGGGAACACCGGGGAGCTGTTTTTT.

This clone was picked up one time. The V gene is TRBV20-1, the J gene TRBJ1-2, with a tentative D call TRBD1 (5 bases). In germline, CDR1 is DFQATT, CDR2 SNEGSKA (reference sequence). The CDR3 has 11 amino acids. V shed 6 bases and J shed 6 bases, with 11 bases lying between them. The CDR3 loop is CSARGIDGYTF. The CDR3 region has the DNA TGCAGTGCGAGGGGTATTGATGGCTACACCTTC.

The chain combines TRBV5-1 with TRBJ2-7, with TRBD2 matching 8 bases. V dropped 6 bases and J dropped 6; count of bases not matched to a gene: 11. The length of the CDR3 is 14 residues. CDR1 SGHRS and CDR2 YFSETQ come from the germline V gene. The CDR3 reads CASKTGGQSGEQYF. CDR3 nucleotides: TGCGCCAGCAAGACGGGGGGGCAATCGGGCGAGCAGTACTTC.

V gene TRBV7-3 combines with J gene TRBJ2-7, with D perhaps given as TRBD1 or TRBD2 (5 bases each). CDR3 length: 13 amino acids. In germline, CDR1 is SGHTA, CDR2 FQGTGA. The V and J ends lost 5 bases and 3 bases respectively, with 11 bases between them. The CDR3 coding sequence is TGTGCCAGCAGCCCCCCGGGGCGCTACGAGCAGTACTTC. Residues: CASSPPGRYEQYF.

The chain combines TRBV5-1 with TRBJ2-6; no clear D gene. Germline V gene sequence: CDR1 SGHRS, CDR2 YFSETQ. CDR3 length: 15 residues. V was shortened by 5 bases and J by 0 bases, with 9 bases between the two germline ends. The CDR3 bases are TGCGCCAGCAGGGCCTCGGTCTCTGGGGCCAACGTCCTGACTTTC. Its translation: CASRASVSGANVLTF.

Notes on this clone: Sequence at one end of the junction differs from germline and may be a read error. The rearrangement links TRBV4-1 to TRBJ2-7; D remains ambiguous. CDR3 length equals 14 residues. Per germline, CDR1 MGHRA and CDR2 YSYEKL. The CDR3 coding sequence is TGCGCCAGCAGACAAGAAGGCCGCTCCTACGAGCAGTACTTC. Its protein is CASRQEGRSYEQYF.

This chain joins TRBV30 and TRBJ2-7; D unresolved. This CDR3 is built from 13 residues. CDR1 is GTSNPN and CDR2 is SVGIG in the germline V gene (reference sequence). Trimming left V 0 bases short and J 2 bases short, with 8 bases between. This chain's CDR3 is CAWSVGLPYEQYF. CDR3 DNA: TGTGCCTGGAGTGTAGGGCTACCCTACGAGCAGTACTTC.

This clone has only one observation. J is TRBJ1-5 and V is TRBV29-1; TRBD1 is a possible D gene (6 bases). This CDR3 spans 14 amino acids. V was shortened by 4 bases and J by 0 bases, with 10 bases between the two germline ends. Germline assignment: CDR1 SQVTM and CDR2 ANQGSEA. CDR3 residues: CSVGGHNSNQPQHF. The CDR3, as DNA: TGCAGCGTTGGGGGACATAATAGCAATCAGCCCCAGCATTTT.

The CDR3 nucleotides read TGTGCCAGCACACCAAGGGGAGAAAACTATGGCTACACCTTC. Protein product: CASTPRGENYGYTF. J is TRBJ1-2 and V is TRBV2; tentative D call: TRBD1 (5 bases). Germline CDR1 SNHLY, CDR2 FYNNEI. The V end was cut by 7 bases, the J end by 2 bases, with 14 bases between. The CDR3 is 14 amino acids.

V usage is TRBV27 and J usage is TRBJ2-7; tentatively, D is TRBD2 (6 bases). Trimming took off 4 bases at V and 7 bases at J, with 23 bases between the two ends. The CDR3 length is 16 residues. Germline V gene lookup returns CDR1 MNHEY and CDR2 SMNVEV (reference sequence). The CDR3 nucleotides read TGTGCCAGCAGTTCCCGAACCGGGACTCACCTAGGGGAGCAGTACTTC. Protein sequence: CASSSRTGTHLGEQYF.

The chain uses TRBV30 and TRBJ1-5; D is possibly TRBD1 (5 bases). The V end lost 1 base, the J end lost 7 bases, and 14 bases lay between the germline ends. Germline lookup yields CDR1 GTSNPN and CDR2 SVGIG (reference sequence). There are 14 residues in the CDR3. The CDR3 sequence: CAWSAGTVRQPQHF. The CDR3 DNA follows: TGTGCCTGGAGTGCCGGGACTGTTAGGCAGCCCCAGCATTTT. Together with reference TRBV30 and TRBJ1-5, the CDR3 gives the full variable domain: SQTIHQWPATLVQPVGSPLSLECTVEGTSNPNLYWYRQAAGRGLQLLFYSVGIGQISSEVPQNLSASRPQDRQFILSSKKLLLSDSGFYLCAWSAGTVRQPQHFGDGTRLSIL.

This chain links TRBV7-8 with TRBJ2-1; D is perhaps TRBD2 (6 bases). Deletions cut 3 bases from V and 4 bases from J, with 16 bases between. This CDR3 comprises 16 residues. Germline V gene lookup returns CDR1 SGHVS and CDR2 FQNEAQ. In DNA, the CDR3 is TGTGCCAGCAGCTTCCGGCGTCTAGCGCAATACAATGAGCAGTTCTTC. Its translation: CASSFRRLAQYNEQFF.

The chain uses TRBV6-6 and TRBJ2-7; D remains unclear. The V and J ends lost 0 bases and 2 bases respectively, with 2 bases between them. Looked up from germline, CDR1 is MNHNY and CDR2 is SVGAGI (reference sequence). The CDR3 has 12 amino acids. CDR3 coding DNA: TGTGCCAGCAGTTACTCTGCCTACGAGCAGTACTTC. Translation: CASSYSAYEQYF.

This sequence joins TRBV10-3 and TRBJ1-5; D is unclear. Trimming removed 4 bases at V and 3 bases at J, with 13 bases between. The germline V gene has CDR1 ENHRY and CDR2 SYGVKD. There are 15 residues in the CDR3. Here the CDR3 DNA reads TGTGCCATCAGTGTCGGGGAGGGCTACAATCAGCCCCAGCATTTT. Protein: CAISVGEGYNQPQHF.

V gene TRBV9 combines with J gene TRBJ2-7, with a weak D call TRBD1 (5 bases). This CDR3 contains 15 residues. The germline CDR1 and CDR2 sequences are SGDLS and YYNGEE. The germline V and J ends were trimmed by 0 bases and 7 bases, with 17 bases remaining between them. The DNA of the CDR3 is TGTGCCAGCAGCGTAGATAAGGGGCCCCAACGAGAGCAGTACTTC. Translation gives CASSVDKGPQREQYF. Based on the CDR3 plus reference TRBV9 and TRBJ2-7, the full variable domain is DSGVTQTPKHLITATGQRVTLRCSPRSGDLSVYWYQQSLDQGLQFLIQYYNGEERAKGNILERFSAQQFPDLHSELNLSSLELGDSALYFCASSVDKGPQREQYFGPGTRLTVT.

This clone was counted many times. This chain joins TRBV6-5 and TRBJ2-7; no reliable D call. The germline V gene encodes CDR1 MNHEY and CDR2 SVGAGI. The CDR3 covers 14 residues. The ends were cut back, 6 bases at V and 0 bases at J, with 12 bases in the middle. The CDR3 DNA is TGTGCCAGCAGCCGGACCAGATTCTCCTACGAGCAGTACTTC. This translates into CASSRTRFSYEQYF.

This clone was observed a handful of times. The chain recombines TRBV4-3 with TRBJ2-2; TRBD2 agrees at 8 bases. Germline V gene data show CDR1 as LGHNA and CDR2 as YSLEER. V was clipped by 3 bases and J by 4 bases; unmatched bases: 4. This CDR3 is 15 amino acids long. The CDR3 coding sequence is TGCGCCAGCAGCCAGCACAGCGGGAGCACCGGGGAGCTGTTTTTT. This translates into CASSQHSGSTGELFF.

The rearrangement links TRBV10-3 to TRBJ2-7, with TRBD2 identical over 10 bases. Germline CDR1 is ENHRY and CDR2 is SYGVKD. The CDR3 has 17 residues. V dropped 2 bases and J dropped 1; count of bases not matched to a gene: 8. CDR3 sequence (DNA): TGTGCCATCAGTGAGGCCCTAGCGGGGGAAAGGTCCTACGAGCAGTACTTC. This codes for CAISEALAGERSYEQYF.